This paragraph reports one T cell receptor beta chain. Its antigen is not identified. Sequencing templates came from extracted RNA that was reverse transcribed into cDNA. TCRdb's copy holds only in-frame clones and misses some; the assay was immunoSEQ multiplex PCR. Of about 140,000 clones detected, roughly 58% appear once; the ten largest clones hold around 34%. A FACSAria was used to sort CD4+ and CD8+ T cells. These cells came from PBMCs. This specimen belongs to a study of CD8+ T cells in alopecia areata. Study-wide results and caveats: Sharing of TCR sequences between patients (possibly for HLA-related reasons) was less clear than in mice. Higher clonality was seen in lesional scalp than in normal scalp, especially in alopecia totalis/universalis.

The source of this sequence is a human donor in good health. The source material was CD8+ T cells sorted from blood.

The CDR3 spells CATSPGGTSVYNEQFF. CDR3 DNA: TGTGCCACCAGCCCAGGCGGGACTAGCGTCTACAATGAGCAGTTCTTC. The chain uses TRBV15 and TRBJ2-1; TRBD2 agrees at 10 bases. Germline CDR1 LNHNV, CDR2 YYDKDF (reference sequence). Unmatched junction bases numbered 7, after V lost 5 bases and J lost 3 bases. The CDR3 totals 16 residues.